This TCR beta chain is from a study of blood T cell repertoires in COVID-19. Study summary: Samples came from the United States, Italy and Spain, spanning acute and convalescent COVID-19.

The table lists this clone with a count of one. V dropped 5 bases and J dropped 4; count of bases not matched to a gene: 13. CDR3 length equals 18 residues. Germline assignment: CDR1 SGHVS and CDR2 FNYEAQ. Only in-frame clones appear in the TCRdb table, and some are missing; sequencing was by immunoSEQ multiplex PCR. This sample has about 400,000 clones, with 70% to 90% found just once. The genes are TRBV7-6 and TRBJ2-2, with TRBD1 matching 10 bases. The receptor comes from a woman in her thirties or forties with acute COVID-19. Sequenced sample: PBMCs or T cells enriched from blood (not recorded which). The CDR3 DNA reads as TGTGCCAGCAGCCCCGACCGACGACAGGGGGCTCTCACCGGGGAGCTGTTTTTT. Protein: CASSPDRRQGALTGELFF.